This T cell receptor beta chain is drawn from a study of cytomegalovirus exposure and HLA in healthy donors. At the level of the study: Clustering assigned 81% of the approximately 390 genotyped donors to the Caucasian-associated ancestry cluster.

The CDR3 covers 14 residues. The ends lost 0 bases at V and 8 bases at J; junction bases unmatched: 3. Per germline, CDR1 SGDLS and CDR2 YYNGEE. Study conclusions and caveats: The only immune exposure information that was available was CMV serostatus. In the analysis, some V segments, TRBV6-2 and TRBV6-3 included, were excluded as indistinguishable. More clonal expansion characterized HLA-associated TCR beta chains than equally common others in a later analysis.

Researchers ran the PCR with 60 Vbeta and 13 Jbeta primers. Measured with immunoSEQ multiplex PCR; TCRdb has only the in-frame clones, and not every one. The sample has some 200,000 clones; 80% to 85% are singletons. This clone was counted once. Its antigen is undetermined. The TCR comes from a man between 40 and 49 years old in good health and CMV-seropositive. The rearrangement links TRBV9 to TRBJ1-4; 8 bases match TRBD1. Sequenced input: PBMCs. Here the CDR3 reads CASSVGTGSEKLFF. The CDR3 DNA sequence: TGTGCCAGCAGCGTAGGGACAGGGAGCGAAAAACTGTTTTTT.